This TCR beta chain was recovered during a study of vaccination and CD4 T cells after COVID-19. General study findings and limits: A nonsignificant median increase from around 20 to 38 SARS-CoV-2-reactive clonotypes was observed. 304 of 307 vaccine-specific clones from convalescent patients were spike mono-reactive.

V lost 4 bases, J lost 12 bases, and 7 bases stayed unmatched. Germline CDR1 and CDR2: MNHEY and SVGAGI. The CDR3 totals 13 residues. Time point defined: late sampling 161 to 241 days after vaccination in a few convalescent patients. A single record per CDR3 protein comes from TCRdb applying MiXCR to the PCR reads. The table has roughly 30,000 distinct CDR3 sequences, 45% to 65% seen once; the top ten hold roughly 5%. With respect to this clonotype: The antigen is not known.

The clonotype was recovered from a human donor who had recovered from COVID-19. The sequences come from CD4+ T cells from blood, collected about 7 months after SARS-CoV-2 vaccination. The rearrangement links TRBV6-5 to TRBJ2-3; 10 bases map to TRBD2. The CDR3 sequence is CASSSTSGVDQYF. The CDR3 DNA reads as TGTGCCAGCAGTTCCACTAGCGGGGTGGACCAGTATTTT.